A single sample gave rise to the 30 T cell receptor beta chains below, sequenced in a study of blood T cell repertoires in COVID-19. Sequencing was performed with immunoSEQ multiplex PCR; in TCRdb, only in-frame clones are kept and a portion is missing. The sample shows about 65,000 clones, 70% to 90% of them seen only once. The specimen was peripheral blood. These receptors were taken from a man older than 75 with acute or convalescent COVID-19.

The V and J genes are TRBV13 and TRBJ1-3; 8 bases fit TRBD1. This CDR3 has 18 amino acids. The germline CDR1 and CDR2 sequences are PRHDT and FYEKMQ (reference sequence). The V and J ends lost 5 bases and 4 bases, in that order; junction bases with no gene match: 16. CDR3 residues: CASSQDPPGQDSGNTIYF. CDR3 coding DNA: TGTGCCAGCAGCCAAGACCCTCCGGGACAGGATAGCGGAAACACCATATATTTT. The full variable domain, with the rest looked up from reference TRBV13 and TRBJ1-3, is AAGVIQSPRHLIKEKRETATLKCYPIPRHDTVYWYQQGPGQDPQFLISFYEKMQSDKGSIPDRFSAQQFSDYHSELNMSSLELGDSALYFCASSQDPPGQDSGNTIYFGEGSWLTVV.

J is TRBJ2-2 and V is TRBV6-6; 9 nucleotides line up with TRBD2. The trim removed 6 bases at V and 6 bases at J, leaving 8 bases unmatched. The CDR3 is 15 residues long. CDR1 and CDR2 (germline): MNHNY, SVGAGI (reference sequence). CDR3 in DNA: TGTGCCAGCAGCCCGGGACTAGCTAGCGCCGGGGAGCTGTTTTTT. Translation gives CASSPGLASAGELFF.

This chain connects TRBV18 to TRBJ1-1; possibly TRBD1 for D (5 bases). CDR1 is KGHSH and CDR2 is LQKENI in the germline V gene. V was pared by 5 bases and J by 4 bases, with 14 bases between. The CDR3 totals 14 residues. CDR3 in amino acids: CASSLSGQGTEAFF. Written as DNA, the CDR3 is TGTGCCAGCTCATTATCGGGCCAGGGCACTGAAGCTTTCTTT.

This clone has only one observation. V usage is TRBV5-1 and J usage is TRBJ2-3, with 14 bases matching TRBD2. Germline lookup yields CDR1 SGHRS and CDR2 YFSETQ. CDR3 length: 16 amino acids. Germline trimming cut 4 bases from V and 2 bases from J; bases unmatched to any gene: 3. CDR3 sequence reads: CASSAGLAGVTDTQYF. CDR3 DNA sequence: TGCGCCAGCAGCGCGGGACTAGCGGGGGTCACAGATACGCAGTATTTT.

Points on this clone: A junction boundary mismatches the germline segment, possibly from a read error. The gene calls are TRBV5-1 and TRBJ2-5; perhaps TRBD1 as D (5 bases). Germline V lookup: CDR1 SGHRS, CDR2 YFSETQ. This CDR3 has 15 amino acids. CDR3 in DNA: TGCGCCAGCAGCCCATGGGGCAATAACCAAGAAACCCAGTACTTC. As protein: CASSPWGNNQETQYF.

The sample holds a few counts of this clone. This chain links TRBV5-1 with TRBJ1-1; possibly TRBD1 for D (5 bases). V was pared by 4 bases and J by 4 bases, with 17 bases between. Looked up from germline, CDR1 is SGHRS and CDR2 is YFSETQ. CDR3 length equals 15 residues. CDR3 DNA sequence: TGCGCCAGCAGCCCCTGGACACGGGAGGGCACTGAAGCTTTCTTT. It translates to CASSPWTREGTEAFF.

The chain combines TRBV21-1 with TRBJ1-5; TRBD1 reflects the table's D call only, with no check against the DNA. TRBV21-1 is a documented pseudogene. The CDR3 is 18 residues long. The CDR3 coding sequence is TGTGCCAGCAGCAAAACGTTCATAGGCAGGGTTGGCAATCAGCCCCAGCATTTT. It codes for CASSKTFIGRVGNQPQHF.

The chain joins TRBV19 to TRBJ2-2; the D is unclear. The CDR3 has 13 amino acids. V lost 6 bases to trimming and J lost 5 bases, with 10 bases between them. In germline, CDR1 is LNHDA, CDR2 SQIVND (reference sequence). The CDR3 spells CASRFRLTGELFF. DNA for the CDR3: TGTGCCAGTAGGTTCCGACTTACCGGGGAGCTGTTTTTT. The full variable domain, its missing parts supplied by reference TRBV19 and TRBJ2-2, is DGGITQSPKYLFRKEGQNVTLSCEQNLNHDAMYWYRQDPGQGLRLIYYSQIVNDFQKGDIAEGYSVSREKKESFPLTVTSAQKNPTAFYLCASRFRLTGELFFGEGSRLTVL.

This rearrangement joins TRBV7-9 to TRBJ2-2; 7 nucleotides match TRBD1. The J segment lost 4 bases and the V segment lost 10 bases, leaving 12 bases of the junction unmatched. The CDR3 sequence is 15 residues long. Germline CDR1 is SEHNR and CDR2 is FQNEAQ (reference sequence). The chain's CDR3 is CATITQGISTGELFF. In nucleotides, the CDR3 is TGTGCCACAATTACACAGGGGATTAGCACCGGGGAGCTGTTTTTT.

The chain carries TRBV4-1 and TRBJ2-1, with 11 bases aligning to TRBD2. This CDR3 is built from 19 residues. Germline trimming cut 4 bases from V and 0 bases from J; bases unmatched to any gene: 11. Germline loops: CDR1 MGHRA, CDR2 YSYEKL. CDR3: CASSLEASGGPRSYNEQFF. CDR3 in DNA: TGCGCCAGCAGCCTCGAGGCTAGCGGGGGGCCCCGCTCCTACAATGAGCAGTTCTTC.

The V call is TRBV6-5, the J call TRBJ1-6, with 7 nucleotides matching TRBD1. Germline V gene sequence: CDR1 MNHEY, CDR2 SVGAGI. V shed 7 bases and J 4 bases; nucleotides not matched to a gene: 4. The CDR3 totals 14 residues. For the CDR3, the DNA is TGTGCCAGCACCGAGGGGGCTTATAATTCACCCCTCCACTTT. This encodes CASTEGAYNSPLHF.

J is TRBJ1-1 and V is TRBV6-5; 8 nucleotides agree with TRBD1. CDR1 and CDR2 from the germline V gene are MNHEY and SVGAGI. The ends lost 2 bases at V and 0 bases at J; junction bases unmatched: 2. This CDR3 region has 15 residues. CDR3 coding DNA: TGTGCCAGCAGTTACCGGGGACAGGTGAACACTGAAGCTTTCTTT. Protein sequence: CASSYRGQVNTEAFF.

The chain links TRBV2 to TRBJ1-3; D ambiguous. Germline V gene data show CDR1 as SNHLY and CDR2 as FYNNEI. CDR3 size: 15 residues. V lost 6 bases and J lost 7, with 19 bases in between. The CDR3 nucleotides read TGTGCCAGCAGGTTAAGTTCGCAGTGGTCGAACACCATATATTTT. It codes for CASRLSSQWSNTIYF.

V gene TRBV9 combines with J gene TRBJ2-7; 7 nucleotides match TRBD2. J was trimmed by 6 bases and V by 1 base; bases with no gene match: 4. This CDR3 is 13 amino acids long. Per the germline V gene, CDR1 is SGDLS and CDR2 is YYNGEE. CDR3 amino acids: CASSVYWGGEQYF. The CDR3 DNA reads as TGTGCCAGCAGCGTATATTGGGGGGGCGAGCAGTACTTC.

The rearrangement joins TRBV18 to TRBJ1-1, with 7 bases aligning to TRBD1. There are 14 residues in the CDR3. Germline V gene data show CDR1 as KGHSH and CDR2 as LQKENI. V lost 4 bases to trimming and J lost 1 base; unmatched junction nucleotides: 3. As DNA, the CDR3 is TGTGCCAGCTCACTGACAGGGCCGAACACTGAAGCTTTCTTT. Translation: CASSLTGPNTEAFF.

The chain carries TRBV27 and TRBJ2-7; the D gene is possibly TRBD2 (5 bases). The V gene's germline CDR1 is MNHEY and CDR2 SMNVEV (reference sequence). The CDR3 runs 13 residues. Trimming shortened V by 5 bases and J by 7 bases, and 15 bases separated the two germline ends. The CDR3 sequence is CASSRMLGGEQYF. CDR3 in DNA: TGTGCCAGCAGTCGCATGTTGGGCGGGGAGCAGTACTTC.

This clone was seen a few times. Other DNA sequences in this sample translate to the same CDR3. The V gene is TRBV19, the J gene TRBJ1-5; 10 bases are shared with TRBD1. Germline V gene lookup returns CDR1 LNHDA and CDR2 SQIVND (reference sequence). Trimming removed 5 bases from V and 1 base from J; junction bases left unmatched: 5. This CDR3 is built from 16 residues. The CDR3 sequence: CASSPRDRGSNQPQHF. The DNA of the CDR3 is TGTGCCAGTAGTCCAAGGGACAGGGGAAGCAATCAGCCCCAGCATTTT.

This clone was seen a few times. The chain links TRBV28 to TRBJ2-5, with 14 bases lining up with TRBD2. Germline trimming cut 5 bases from V and 5 bases from J; bases unmatched to any gene: 7. Germline lookup yields CDR1 MDHEN and CDR2 SYDVKM. The CDR3 spans 16 residues. CDR3 sequence (DNA): TGTGCCAGCAGTGACCCGACTAGCGGGGGGGCGGAGACCCAGTACTTC. Translation gives CASSDPTSGGAETQYF.

The chain is built from TRBV10-1 and TRBJ2-2, with 7 bases matching TRBD1. Germline lookup yields CDR1 WNHNN and CDR2 SYGVQD (reference sequence). With 3 bases clipped from V and 0 bases from J, the junction kept 1 base outside the gene matches. The CDR3 totals 15 residues. CDR3 residues: CASSEGTANTGELFF. CDR3 nucleotide sequence: TGCGCCAGCAGTGAAGGGACAGCGAACACCGGGGAGCTGTTTTTT.

As concerns this clone: The junction and the germline gene differ at one end; a read error may be behind it. The V gene is TRBV7-7, the J gene TRBJ2-3; 9 nucleotides agree with TRBD2. Germline lookup yields CDR1 SSHAT and CDR2 FNYEAQ (reference sequence). CDR3 length equals 14 residues. The CDR3 DNA reads TGTGCTAGCAGCATGGGACTAGCCACAGATACGCAGTATTTT. Protein product: CASSMGLATDTQYF.

For the CDR3, the DNA is TGTGCCAGCAGCTTAAGCGCCTACGAGCAGTACTTC. Translated: CASSLSAYEQYF. The chain recombines TRBV7-9 with TRBJ2-7, with D unresolved. Germline V gives CDR1 SEHNR, CDR2 FQNEAQ (reference sequence). V lost 2 bases to trimming and J lost 2 bases, with 4 bases between them. The CDR3 sequence is 12 residues long.

The chain couples TRBV18 to TRBJ1-4, with D possibly matching TRBD1 (6 bases). The CDR3 length is 16 residues. The germline CDR1 and CDR2 sequences are KGHSH and LQKENI. Trimming pared 1 base from V and 7 bases from J, leaving 16 bases between. CDR3 in DNA: TGTGCCAGCTCACCACGGTCGCAGGGGCCGGGTGAAAAACTGTTTTTT. It codes for CASSPRSQGPGEKLFF.

A single count supports this clone. The chain is built from TRBV7-2 and TRBJ2-1, with TRBD1 matching over 7 bases. The CDR3 has 15 amino acids. J was trimmed by 4 bases and V by 5 bases; bases with no gene match: 8. Germline loops: CDR1 SGHTA, CDR2 FQGNSA. The CDR3 coding sequence is TGTGCCAGCAGCGCCCCGGGACAGCATTACAATGAGCAGTTCTTC. Residues: CASSAPGQHYNEQFF. The variable domain in full, completed from reference TRBV7-2 and TRBJ2-1, reads GAGVSQSPSNKVTEKGKDVELRCDPISGHTALYWYRQSLGQGLEFLIYFQGNSAPDKSGLPSDRFSAERTGGSVSTLTIQRTQQEDSAVYLCASSAPGQHYNEQFFGPGTRLTVL.

The rearrangement joins TRBV14 to TRBJ1-2; D is possibly TRBD1 (5 bases). The CDR3 runs to 14 residues. Germline CDR1 reads SGHDN; CDR2 reads FVKESK. V lost 4 bases, J lost 5 bases, and 14 bases lay in between. This chain's CDR3 is CASSPTGWVYGYTF. The CDR3 DNA follows: TGTGCCAGCAGCCCCACAGGATGGGTTTATGGCTACACCTTC.

The V and J genes are TRBV6-2 or TRBV6-3 and TRBJ1-2, with D perhaps TRBD1 (5 bases). This CDR3 is 15 amino acids long. CDR1 MNHEY and CDR2 SVGEGT come from the germline V gene. V was trimmed by 2 bases and J by 5 bases, leaving 15 bases between them. The DNA for the CDR3 is TGTGCCAGCAGTTACGACGGGGGACGTGGGTATGGCTACACCTTC. Its translation is CASSYDGGRGYGYTF.

V is TRBV10-2 and J is TRBJ1-1, with no clear D. V lost 5 bases and J lost 1, with 14 bases in between. The CDR3 extends over 15 amino acids. The V gene's germline CDR1 is WSHSY and CDR2 SAAADI. The CDR3 spells CASSTSSWQNTEAFF. CDR3 sequence (DNA): TGCGCCAGCAGTACCTCTAGTTGGCAGAACACTGAAGCTTTCTTT.

The rearrangement uses TRBV7-2 and TRBJ2-7; possible D gene TRBD2, 6 bases. Trimming took off 5 bases at V and 2 bases at J, with 16 bases between the two ends. This CDR3 is 15 amino acids long. Germline assignment: CDR1 SGHTA and CDR2 FQGNSA. Written as DNA, the CDR3 is TGTGCCAGCAGCCCCCTAGCGTATTCTGCCTACGAGCAGTACTTC. Translating gives CASSPLAYSAYEQYF.

The chain has TRBV4-1 and TRBJ2-3; possibly TRBD2 for D (6 bases). CDR3 length: 16 amino acids. The germline V gene has CDR1 MGHRA and CDR2 YSYEKL. Trimming cost V 0 bases and J 0 bases, with 10 bases left between them. The CDR3 DNA sequence: TGCGCCAGCAGCCAAGATGGTCTAGCGAGCACAGATACGCAGTATTTT. Translating it yields CASSQDGLASTDTQYF.

The rearrangement uses TRBV6-6 and TRBJ2-3, with 7 bases matching TRBD2. The germline CDR1 and CDR2 sequences are MNHNY and SVGAGI (reference sequence). This CDR3 has 15 residues. V trimming: 2 bases; J trimming: 1 base; junction bases outside the gene matches: 3. DNA of the CDR3: TGTGCCAGCAGTTACAGCGGGGCTGGCACAGATACGCAGTATTTT. Translation gives CASSYSGAGTDTQYF.

The gene calls are TRBV3-1 (or the pseudogene TRBV3-2) and TRBJ2-5, with 8 bases fitting TRBD1. Germline V gives CDR1 LGHDT, CDR2 YNNKEL (reference sequence). This CDR3 is 14 amino acids long. Trimming removed 3 bases from V and 6 bases from J; junction bases left unmatched: 6. CDR3 DNA: TGTGCCAGCAGCCACCTGGACAGGGTACAGACCCAGTACTTC. It encodes CASSHLDRVQTQYF.